This T cell receptor (beta chain) comes out of a study of blood T cell repertoires in COVID-19. The overall study: T cells, B-cell-depleted T cells, or PBMCs provided the cDNA or gDNA that served as material.

Cohort assignment relied on participant-reported clinical history. In the study's own analysis: Counts of nucleated cells, estimated from reference gene primer amplification, were obtained. Assay: immunoSEQ multiplex PCR; the TCRdb copy retains only in-frame clones and omits some. From that table come the V and J calls and clone size; the DNA was used to work out D and trimming. The sample holds roughly 280,000 clones; around 93% are singletons and the top ten take 2.5% to 3%. The specimen was PBMCs or T cells enriched from blood (not recorded which). This clonotype was sampled from a middle-aged man who had been exposed to COVID-19.

This CDR3 is CASSLRLAGVDTQYF. CDR3 coding DNA: TGTGCCAGCAGCCTGCGCCTAGCGGGAGTGGATACGCAGTATTTT. The chain couples TRBV7-9 to TRBJ2-3; 10 bases line up with TRBD2. Looked up from germline, CDR1 is SEHNR and CDR2 is FQNEAQ (reference sequence). This CDR3 has 15 amino acids. Trimming removed 5 bases from V and 6 bases from J; junction bases left unmatched: 8.